A single sample is the source of the 9 T cell receptor beta chains below, sequenced in a study of blood T cells in healthy people across ages. The use of a sample-barcoded 5' primer and a J-beta primer mix characterized a second PCR of 7 to 11 cycles. TCRdb recomputed calls from the 5' RACE reads with MiXCR, one row per CDR3 protein. The sample carries fewer than 700,000 distinct CDR3 sequences, around 48% recorded once. Sequencing input: blood. Receptors originate from a man at least 80 years old in good health.

This clonotype was seen a few times. The chain combines TRBV7-2 with TRBJ2-5, with D unresolved. The CDR3 contains 14 residues. CDR1 and CDR2 from the germline V gene are SGHTA and FQGNSA. Trimming stripped 1 base from V and 3 bases from J, with 9 bases between. CDR3 amino acids: CASSLGVGEETQYF. CDR3 coding DNA: TGTGCCAGCAGCTTAGGGGTAGGCGAAGAGACCCAGTACTTC. The full variable domain, its missing parts supplied by reference TRBV7-2 and TRBJ2-5, is GAGVSQSPSNKVTEKGKDVELRCDPISGHTALYWYRQSLGQGLEFLIYFQGNSAPDKSGLPSDRFSAERTGGSVSTLTIQRTQQEDSAVYLCASSLGVGEETQYFGPGTRLLVL.

This clonotype was detected a few times. V is TRBV7-2 and J is TRBJ2-3, with D maybe TRBD2 (6 bases). Trimming stripped 3 bases from V and 7 bases from J, with 20 bases between. Germline V gene lookup returns CDR1 SGHTA and CDR2 FQGNSA. The CDR3 runs to 16 residues. CDR3 sequence: CASSFIFGRGRNTQYF. In nucleotides, the CDR3 is TGTGCCAGCAGCTTTATCTTCGGGCGGGGCAGGAATACGCAGTATTTT.

This clonotype was counted only a few times. The chain joins TRBV18 to TRBJ1-6; 7 nucleotides match TRBD1. V lost 6 bases to trimming and J lost 7 bases; unmatched junction nucleotides: 6. The CDR3 length is 14 residues. The germline V gene has CDR1 KGHSH and CDR2 LQKENI. CDR3 sequence: CASSTGQPNSPLHF. The CDR3 nucleotides are TGTGCCAGCTCGACGGGACAGCCCAATTCACCCCTCCACTTT.

The J gene is TRBJ1-2, the V gene TRBV6-5; no reliable D call. Germline V gene data show CDR1 as MNHEY and CDR2 as SVGAGI. This CDR3 has 12 residues. V was shortened by 7 bases and J by 7 bases, with 13 bases between the two germline ends. CDR3 bases: TGTGCCAGCATCTCGTTGACGGGTGGCTACACCTTC. This encodes CASISLTGGYTF.

The chain uses TRBV20-1 and TRBJ2-1, with 8 bases matching TRBD1. This CDR3 is 14 amino acids long. The junction had 8 bases not matched to a gene; V was cut back by 3 bases and J by 7 bases. CDR1 and CDR2 (germline): DFQATT, SNEGSKA (reference sequence). CDR3: CSASPGTGENEQFF. CDR3 DNA: TGCAGTGCTAGTCCTGGGACAGGCGAGAATGAGCAGTTCTTC.

This rearrangement joins TRBV20-1 to TRBJ1-6, with D uncertain. Germline V gene lookup returns CDR1 DFQATT and CDR2 SNEGSKA (reference sequence). Trimming removed 6 bases from V and 3 bases from J, with 15 bases in between. This CDR3 has 15 residues. CDR3 sequence: CSADTGLLYNSPLHF. For the CDR3, the DNA is TGCAGTGCAGACACCGGACTGCTCTATAATTCACCCCTCCACTTT.

This clonotype was counted at least ten times. The rearrangement uses TRBV29-1 and TRBJ2-5; D call uncertain. This CDR3 is built from 11 residues. V lost 2 bases to trimming and J lost 5 bases, with 6 bases between them. Germline CDR1 and CDR2: SQVTM and ANQGSEA. CDR3 DNA sequence: TGCAGCGTTGAAAACGGGGAGACCCAGTACTTC. Its protein product is CSVENGETQYF.

This clonotype has just a few counts. This sequence joins TRBV11-2 and TRBJ2-3; D remains ambiguous. Deletions cut 6 bases from V and 3 bases from J, with 16 bases between. This CDR3 is 15 amino acids long. CDR1 SGHAT and CDR2 FQNNGV come from the germline V gene. The CDR3 sequence is CASSPGMPRTDTQYF. The DNA of the CDR3 is TGTGCCAGCAGTCCCGGTATGCCCAGGACAGATACGCAGTATTTT.

As regards this clonotype: This may be a read error, as it is one base from a much larger clone. CDR3 nucleotide sequence: TGTGCCAGCAGACTAGCGGGGACCCAAGAGACCCAGTACTTC. It yields the protein CASRLAGTQETQYF. J is TRBJ2-7 and V is TRBV6-1; 10 bases map to TRBD2. The end of the DNA aligns better with TRBJ2-5, so the J call may be wrong. Germline V gives CDR1 MNHNS, CDR2 SASEGT. The CDR3 is 14 residues long.